What follows describes a single T cell receptor (beta chain). Its antigen is as yet unknown. The method was immunoSEQ multiplex PCR; TCRdb's version includes in-frame clones alone and lacks a portion of them. The sample includes about 55,000 clones, roughly 70% of them seen just once. The sample is drawn from a study of vaccination effects on CD4 cells after COVID-19. The ViraFEST assay expanded antigen-specific CD4+ T cells with viral peptide pools before sequencing. Once cultured for nine to ten days, the cells underwent separation to obtain CD4+ T cells. Nobody among the vaccine recipients had prior SARS-CoV-2 infection (nucleocapsid antibodies were negative). General observations from the study: There was marked clonal contraction among infection- and vaccine-induced clones late after vaccination. The study enrolled few convalescent patients and sampled no early post-infection timepoints.

The receptor's source is a human donor who received a COVID-19 vaccine. The sequencing used CD4+ T cells from PBMCs cultured with SARS-CoV-2 spike peptides, collected before COVID-19 vaccination.

CDR3 protein: CASILGETNYGYTF. CDR3 sequence (DNA): TGTGCCAGCATCCTGGGGGAGACTAACTATGGCTACACCTTC. V and J are TRBV7-9 and TRBJ1-2; tentative D call: TRBD1 (5 bases). The germline CDR1 and CDR2 sequences are SEHNR and FQNEAQ (reference sequence). The CDR3 runs to 14 residues. V was cut by 7 bases and J by 0 bases, with 12 bases left in between.